This paragraph covers one TCR beta chain sequence. Its antigen is unknown. These data are taken from a study of T cell repertoires in ileal Crohn's disease. Study overall: About half of patients got postoperative therapy: about a dozen thiopurines, some 19 anti-TNF.

Method: immunoSEQ multiplex PCR; TCRdb's copy keeps in-frame clones and lacks some. The sample comprises approximately 12,000 clones, around 78% of which are singletons, and under 5% rests with the top ten. This CDR3 contains 17 residues. Germline loops: CDR1 ENHRY, CDR2 SYGVKD. Trimming removed 4 bases from V and 0 bases from J; junction bases left unmatched: 9. Study outcomes and limitations: Every patient over 26.8% clonality showed endoscopic recurrence. Sorted CD8 T cells held more high-frequency clones than CD4.

Adults with ileal or ileocolonic Crohn's disease and an indication for resection were eligible. Sequenced input: ileal tissue. V is TRBV10-3 and J is TRBJ2-1, with 7 bases identical to TRBD2. The TCR sequence derives from an adult with Crohn's disease. CDR3: CAISASTSEASYNEQFF. CDR3 in DNA: TGTGCCATCAGTGCCTCTACTAGCGAGGCCTCCTACAATGAGCAGTTCTTC.